The TCR beta chain under discussion was sequenced for a study of cytomegalovirus exposure and HLA in healthy donors. Overall study context: Of all 400 or so donors who were genotyped, about 80% belonged to the Caucasian-associated ancestry cluster.

There are 17 residues in the CDR3. The ends lost 5 bases at V and 1 base at J; junction bases unmatched: 10. Germline CDR1 is MDHEN and CDR2 is SYDVKM. Study-level findings and limits: Sequence variants that were highly shared formed a cluster that was likely a sequencing artifact. Later, TCR association rates were found to vary by HLA locus, highest for DRB1 and lowest for HLA-C. Reportedly, fewer N-insertions than the approximately 690-donor mean appeared in an Asian-associated ancestry cluster in a later analysis.

In regard to this clone: Its target is not known.

Researchers ran the PCR with 60 Vbeta and 13 Jbeta primers. Assay: immunoSEQ multiplex PCR; the TCRdb copy retains only in-frame clones and omits some. The sample has more than 50,000 clones. Sequenced material: PBMCs. V and J are TRBV28 and TRBJ2-3; 9 nucleotides line up with TRBD1. This TCR came from a man aged 50 or older in good health and CMV-seropositive. CDR3 nucleotides: TGTGCCAGCAGTCCGGGACAGGGAGGGTTGGGCACAGATACGCAGTATTTT. Residues: CASSPGQGGLGTDTQYF.